The 22 T cell receptor beta chains below all came from one sample that was sequenced in a study of chemoradiotherapy in HPV16-positive cancers. The repertoire was sequenced with immunoSEQ multiplex PCR; TCRdb's copy has only in-frame clones and lacks some. Of roughly 4,100 clones listed, 70% to 85% are singletons. Source: tumor tissue, taken from a patient who underwent chemoradiotherapy. The receptors were gathered from a human donor with HPV-associated anogenital cancer.

V usage is TRBV5-1 and J usage is TRBJ1-2, with 8 positions matching TRBD1. The CDR3 extends over 15 amino acids. With 4 bases clipped from V and 0 bases from J, the junction kept 5 bases outside the gene matches. The germline gives CDR1 SGHRS, CDR2 YFSETQ. The CDR3 loop reads CASSEDREANYGYTF. The CDR3 nucleotides are TGCGCCAGCAGCGAGGACAGGGAGGCTAACTATGGCTACACCTTC.

The genes are TRBV30 and TRBJ2-5; TRBD1 agrees at 10 bases. V was pared by 0 bases and J by 4 bases, with 5 bases of the junction left unmatched. Germline CDR1 GTSNPN, CDR2 SVGIG (reference sequence). The CDR3 contains 15 residues. The CDR3 DNA follows: TGTGCCTGGAGTGTACGGGGACAGGGGACAGAGACCCAGTACTTC. Its protein is CAWSVRGQGTETQYF.

The genes are TRBV6-4 and TRBJ2-1; TRBD2 agrees at 7 bases. Germline assignment: CDR1 MRHNA and CDR2 SNTAGT. This CDR3 spans 13 amino acids. Unmatched junction bases numbered 3, after V lost 3 bases and J lost 7 bases. The CDR3 protein is CASSEGTTNEQFF. The CDR3 DNA reads TGTGCCAGCAGTGAAGGGACTACAAATGAGCAGTTCTTC.

V is TRBV29-1 and J is TRBJ2-1, with 9 bases lining up with TRBD2. J gave up 5 bases and V 3 bases, and 8 bases lay outside the gene matches. CDR1 and CDR2 (germline): SQVTM, ANQGSEA. The CDR3 has 15 residues. The CDR3: CSVDALAGGNNEQFF. As DNA, the CDR3 is TGCAGCGTTGATGCTCTTGCGGGGGGGAACAATGAGCAGTTCTTC.

The rearrangement links TRBV9 to TRBJ2-7; a weak D match, TRBD2 (6 bases). V was cut by 1 base and J by 5 bases, with 16 bases left in between. Looked up from germline, CDR1 is SGDLS and CDR2 is YYNGEE. The CDR3 spans 15 residues. The CDR3 coding sequence is TGTGCCAGCAGCGTACTTCCCGGGAGAAGGGACGAGCAGTACTTC. As protein: CASSVLPGRRDEQYF.

The chain joins TRBV7-9 to TRBJ2-5; D unresolved. The V gene lost 1 base and the J gene lost 6 bases, with 0 bases spanning the gap. The CDR3 consists of 10 residues. Germline V lookup: CDR1 SEHNR, CDR2 FQNEAQ (reference sequence). The CDR3: CASSLETQYF. In DNA, the CDR3 is TGTGCCAGCAGCTTAGAGACCCAGTACTTC.

On this clone: This specimen includes other DNA sequences encoding the same CDR3. The V gene is TRBV15, the J gene TRBJ2-7; D is unclear. The CDR3 consists of 13 residues. Germline CDR1 and CDR2: LNHNV and YYDKDF (reference sequence). The V and J ends lost 0 bases and 5 bases respectively, with 8 bases between them. The CDR3 region is CATSRESRNEQYF. The CDR3 DNA reads as TGTGCCACCAGCAGAGAGTCGAGGAACGAGCAGTACTTC.

This clone is a singleton in its sample. The rearrangement joins TRBV5-1 to TRBJ2-3, with 8 positions matching TRBD1. There are 15 residues in the CDR3. V gave up 4 bases and J gave up 1 base; unmatched junction bases: 5. Germline lookup yields CDR1 SGHRS and CDR2 YFSETQ. CDR3 sequence (DNA): TGCGCCAGCAGCCTAAGACAGGGGCGCACAGATACGCAGTATTTT. This encodes CASSLRQGRTDTQYF.

The J gene is TRBJ1-2, the V gene TRBV7-9; D unresolved. The CDR3 extends over 13 amino acids. Trimming removed 10 bases at V and 2 bases at J, with 14 bases between. CDR1 and CDR2 from the germline V gene are SEHNR and FQNEAQ (reference sequence). CDR3 sequence: CATTEAGNYGYTF. CDR3 coding DNA: TGTGCCACTACGGAGGCGGGGAACTATGGCTACACCTTC. Combining the CDR3 with reference TRBV7-9 and TRBJ1-2 gives the whole variable domain DTGVSQNPRHKITKRGQNVTFRCDPISEHNRLYWYRQTLGQGPEFLTYFQNEAQLEKSRLLSDRFSAERPKGSFSTLEIQRTEQGDSAMYLCATTEAGNYGYTFGSGTRLTVV.

The V call is TRBV4-1, the J call TRBJ1-4; D might be TRBD1 (5 bases). The CDR3 has 15 residues. Germline CDR1 MGHRA, CDR2 YSYEKL. V was pared by 4 bases and J by 8 bases, with 17 bases between. The CDR3 DNA reads TGCGCCAGCAGCCTCGAAGAGGGGCGTGCGGAAAAACTGTTTTTT. This sequence encodes CASSLEEGRAEKLFF.

This clone counts as large. The chain links TRBV2 to TRBJ2-7, with 8 bases matching TRBD1. Looked up from germline, CDR1 is SNHLY and CDR2 is FYNNEI. The CDR3 is 14 residues long. J gave up 5 bases and V 5 bases, and 8 bases lay outside the gene matches. Here the CDR3 reads CASSSETGVDEQYF. The CDR3, as DNA: TGTGCCAGCAGTAGCGAGACAGGGGTGGACGAGCAGTACTTC.

The DNA of the CDR3 is TGTGCCAGCAGCCGTAAGGGTGGACAAGAGACCCAGTACTTC. This sequence encodes CASSRKGGQETQYF. This chain links TRBV7-9 with TRBJ2-5; no reliable D call. With 5 bases removed from V and 2 bases from J, the gap between germline ends came to 12 bases. This CDR3 spans 14 amino acids. Per germline, CDR1 SEHNR and CDR2 FQNEAQ (reference sequence).

This clone appeared once. The genes are TRBV9 and TRBJ1-1, with a weak D call TRBD1 (5 bases). Trimming took 2 bases from V and 7 from J, leaving 12 bases between them. CDR1 is SGDLS and CDR2 is YYNGEE in the germline V gene. The CDR3 has 13 residues. This CDR3 reads CASSVGVGGEAFF. CDR3 in DNA: TGTGCCAGCAGCGTTGGCGTGGGGGGTGAAGCTTTCTTT.

The chain uses TRBV7-2 and TRBJ2-3, with 8 bases matching TRBD2. There are 15 residues in the CDR3. The trim removed 1 base at V and 6 bases at J, leaving 6 bases unmatched. Germline loops: CDR1 SGHTA, CDR2 FQGNSA. Written as DNA, the CDR3 is TGTGCCAGCAGCTTAGGCGGGGGGTTCACGGATACGCAGTATTTT. Its protein product is CASSLGGGFTDTQYF.

J is TRBJ1-4 and V is TRBV19; no firm D call. V lost 3 bases to trimming and J lost 3 bases, with 5 bases between them. Germline loops: CDR1 LNHDA, CDR2 SQIVND (reference sequence). The CDR3 has 13 amino acids. The chain's CDR3 is CASSIRANEKLFF. The CDR3 coding sequence is TGTGCCAGTAGTATCCGCGCTAATGAAAAACTGTTTTTT. Filled out from reference TRBV19 and TRBJ1-4, the complete variable domain reads DGGITQSPKYLFRKEGQNVTLSCEQNLNHDAMYWYRQDPGQGLRLIYYSQIVNDFQKGDIAEGYSVSREKKESFPLTVTSAQKNPTAFYLCASSIRANEKLFFGSGTQLSVL.

This chain connects TRBV9 to TRBJ2-5; TRBD2 agrees at 7 bases. The CDR3 extends over 15 amino acids. V lost 0 bases and J lost 4; bases outside the gene matches: 6. Germline values: CDR1 SGDLS, CDR2 YYNGEE. Written as DNA, the CDR3 is TGTGCCAGCAGCGTAGCGGAGGGAGGGAGAGAGACCCAGTACTTC. This translates into CASSVAEGGRETQYF.

The rearrangement links TRBV6-5 to TRBJ2-5, with D possibly TRBD2 on 6 matching bases. Germline V gene data show CDR1 as MNHEY and CDR2 as SVGAGI. CDR3 length: 12 residues. The ends were cut back, 5 bases at V and 4 bases at J, with 8 bases in the middle. DNA of the CDR3: TGTGCCAGCAGTAGTAGCGGAGAGACCCAGTACTTC. This translates into CASSSSGETQYF.

This clone occurred a few times. The chain couples TRBV27 to TRBJ2-1; D not certain. Trimming cost V 3 bases and J 10 bases, with 13 bases left between them. From germline, CDR1 is MNHEY and CDR2 SMNVEV (reference sequence). This CDR3 is 13 amino acids long. The CDR3 nucleotides read TGTGCCAGCAGTTTGTCGCCTGGAAGCGAGCAGTTCTTC. Translated: CASSLSPGSEQFF.

The chain recombines TRBV20-1 with TRBJ1-2; D unclear. This CDR3 is built from 11 residues. The V end lost 3 bases, the J end lost 6 bases, and 8 bases lay between the germline ends. The germline V gene has CDR1 DFQATT and CDR2 SNEGSKA (reference sequence). CDR3 nucleotide sequence: TGCAGTGCTAGTCGGGAGAATGGCTACACCTTC. Its protein is CSASRENGYTF.

This clone was recorded once. The chain uses TRBV2 and TRBJ2-2, with D tentatively TRBD2 (5 bases). Germline CDR1 and CDR2: SNHLY and FYNNEI. The CDR3 extends over 14 amino acids. V was clipped by 9 bases and J by 2 bases, with 13 bases between them. The CDR3 coding sequence is TGTGCCAGTTCCCTTAGCGTAAACACCGGGGAGCTGTTTTTT. This codes for CASSLSVNTGELFF.

The gene calls are TRBV5-1 and TRBJ2-1; TRBD1 matches 7 bases. The CDR3 runs 12 residues. Germline CDR1 reads SGHRS; CDR2 reads YFSETQ. V lost 3 bases to trimming and J lost 8 bases; unmatched junction nucleotides: 2. Here the CDR3 reads CASSSDRHEQFF. CDR3 nucleotides: TGCGCCAGCAGCTCGGACAGGCATGAGCAGTTCTTC. The whole variable domain, remainder taken from reference TRBV5-1 and TRBJ2-1, is KAGVTQTPRYLIKTRGQQVTLSCSPISGHRSVSWYQQTPGQGLQFLFEYFSETQRNKGNFPGRFSGRQFSNSRSEMNVSTLELGDSALYLCASSSDRHEQFFGPGTRLTVL.

This chain joins TRBV7-8 and TRBJ2-7; 10 bases fit TRBD2. This CDR3 contains 15 residues. Per the germline V gene, CDR1 is SGHVS and CDR2 is FQNEAQ. Trimming cost V 5 bases and J 6 bases; bases outside gene matches: 10. Written as DNA, the CDR3 is TGTGCCAGCAGCCCGGGGAGCGGGAGGGCCGGCGAGCAGTACTTC. Its protein product is CASSPGSGRAGEQYF.